The 21 T cell receptor beta chains listed next were all sequenced from one sample in a study of T-cell reconstitution after alpha-beta-depleted transplantation in children. A library of TCRbeta sequences, prepared with unique molecular identifiers, was generated. One entry per CDR3 protein results from TCRdb running MiXCR on the PCR reads. The sample includes more than 200,000 distinct CDR3 sequences, 7% to 9% seen only once; the top ten take 35% to 45%. This specimen was PBMCs, mostly from graft donor cells, taken 360 days after TCRalphabeta/CD19-depleted stem cell transplant. All receptors derive from a male patient between 2 and 15 years old who had a stem cell transplant for acute myeloid leukemia, so the T cells may come from the graft donor.

This clonotype was observed at least ten times. The genes are TRBV25-1 and TRBJ2-2, with 11 bases matching TRBD1. Germline V lookup: CDR1 MGHDK, CDR2 SYGVNS. With V trimmed by 2 bases and J by 0 bases, 5 bases remained unmatched. This CDR3 contains 18 residues. The DNA for the CDR3 is TGTGCCAGCAGTGAAACCGGGACAGGGGGGACGAACACCGGGGAGCTGTTTTTT. Protein: CASSETGTGGTNTGELFF.

Ten or more counts support this clonotype. V gene TRBV18 combines with J gene TRBJ1-2; unclear D gene. Germline V lookup: CDR1 KGHSH, CDR2 LQKENI. The CDR3 spans 16 residues. Trimming shortened V by 1 base and J by 2 bases, and 14 bases separated the two germline ends. CDR3 sequence: CASSPQWQVLNYGYTF. CDR3 DNA sequence: TGTGCCAGCTCACCACAGTGGCAGGTCCTAAACTATGGCTACACCTTC.

This clonotype showed up just a few times. The chain is built from TRBV12-3 or TRBV12-4 and TRBJ2-1; unclear D gene. V shed 7 bases and J shed 0 bases, with 10 bases lying between them. The CDR3 has 14 amino acids. The CDR3 loop is CASIPSSSYNEQFF. CDR3 coding DNA: TGTGCCAGCATCCCCTCCAGCTCCTACAATGAGCAGTTCTTC.

This clonotype was seen at least ten times. V gene TRBV12-3 or TRBV12-4 combines with J gene TRBJ2-2; D gene uncertain. The V end was cut by 7 bases, the J end by 0 bases, with 12 bases between. The CDR3 covers 15 residues. In DNA, the CDR3 is TGTGCCAGCACCTCAGGCGCCTCGAACACCGGGGAGCTGTTTTTT. It codes for CASTSGASNTGELFF.

This clonotype was seen repeatedly, ten times or more. The rearrangement links TRBV6-2 or TRBV6-3 to TRBJ1-5, with D unclear. This CDR3 is built from 15 residues. Germline loops: CDR1 MNHEY, CDR2 SVGEGT. The germline V and J ends were trimmed by 6 bases and 5 bases, with 17 bases remaining between them. CDR3 amino acids: CASRLPGPRYQPQHF. The CDR3 DNA is TGTGCCAGCAGGCTACCGGGTCCTAGGTATCAGCCCCAGCATTTT.

This clonotype was counted many times. V and J are TRBV20-1 and TRBJ1-1; TRBD1 might be the D (6 bases). The germline V and J ends were trimmed by 0 bases and 9 bases, with 17 bases remaining between them. In germline, CDR1 is DFQATT, CDR2 SNEGSKA (reference sequence). CDR3 length: 14 residues. CDR3 sequence (DNA): TGCAGTGCTAGAGATCTTGGTAAGGGGGGAAAAGCTTTCTTT. Amino acids: CSARDLGKGGKAFF.

This chain links TRBV3-1 with TRBJ2-3; 10 bases align to TRBD2. CDR1 is LGHDT, CDR2 YNNKEL, per germline (reference sequence). Unmatched junction bases numbered 5, after V lost 3 bases and J lost 2 bases. The CDR3 runs to 16 residues. This CDR3 is CASSHRTSGDTDTQYF. DNA for the CDR3: TGTGCCAGCAGCCATAGGACTAGCGGAGACACAGATACGCAGTATTTT.

This clonotype was counted only a few times. Written as DNA, the CDR3 is TGTGCCACCAGCAGGACCGTCGACAGGGGTCGGGGGGACACTGAAGCTTTCTTT. Translation: CATSRTVDRGRGDTEAFF. V usage is TRBV15 and J usage is TRBJ1-1; 8 bases are a match to TRBD1. Unmatched junction bases numbered 15, after V lost 3 bases and J lost 3 bases. This CDR3 region has 18 residues. Germline-derived CDR1 and CDR2 are LNHNV and YYDKDF (reference sequence).

This clonotype was observed a handful of times. The V gene is TRBV5-1, the J gene TRBJ2-1; the D gene is possibly TRBD1 (6 bases). Per germline, CDR1 SGHRS and CDR2 YFSETQ. There are 14 residues in the CDR3. V was shortened by 1 base and J by 15 bases, with 20 bases between the two germline ends. CDR3 amino acids: CASSLIEGGSMGFF. The CDR3 DNA is TGCGCCAGCAGCTTGATAGAAGGGGGATCCATGGGGTTCTTC.

The chain carries TRBV6-7 and TRBJ2-7, with 8 bases aligning to TRBD1. TRBV6-7 is treated as an ORF (open reading frame) with a function not yet certain. This CDR3 comprises 14 residues. The V and J ends lost 7 bases and 2 bases, in that order; junction bases with no gene match: 7. CDR3 DNA sequence: TGTGCCAGCACCTGTCAGGGGGCCCCCTACGAGCAGTACGTC. Translation gives CASTCQGAPYEQYV.

This clonotype has more than one count but fewer than ten. The chain uses TRBV5-6 and TRBJ1-6; no firm D call. This CDR3 comprises 13 residues. The V end was cut by 4 bases, the J end by 7 bases, with 9 bases between. Germline CDR1 SGHDT, CDR2 YYEEEE. In nucleotides, the CDR3 is TGTGCCAGCAGCCCTACGGTGAATTCACCCCTCCACTTT. Its translation: CASSPTVNSPLHF. The whole variable domain, filled in from reference TRBV5-6 and TRBJ1-6, reads DAGVTQSPTHLIKTRGQQVTLRCSPKSGHDTVSWYQQALGQGPQFIFQYYEEEERQRGNFPDRFSGHQFPNYSSELNVNALLLGDSALYLCASSPTVNSPLHFGNGTRLTVT.

The genes are TRBV5-1 and TRBJ1-5; a possible D gene is TRBD1 (5 bases). The CDR3 spans 14 residues. Germline V gene data show CDR1 as SGHRS and CDR2 as YFSETQ. V was pared by 1 base and J by 7 bases, with 12 bases between. The CDR3 loop is CASSLRQGDQPQHF. In DNA form, the CDR3 reads TGCGCCAGCAGCTTGAGGCAGGGTGACCAGCCCCAGCATTTT. Together with reference TRBV5-1 and TRBJ1-5, the CDR3 gives the full variable domain: KAGVTQTPRYLIKTRGQQVTLSCSPISGHRSVSWYQQTPGQGLQFLFEYFSETQRNKGNFPGRFSGRQFSNSRSEMNVSTLELGDSALYLCASSLRQGDQPQHFGDGTRLSIL.

The chain has TRBV27 and TRBJ2-2; maybe TRBD1 (6 bases). This CDR3 region has 19 residues. Germline-derived CDR1 and CDR2 are MNHEY and SMNVEV (reference sequence). The V end was cut by 7 bases, the J end by 3 bases, with 27 bases between. CDR3 protein: CASMKYWGPTMGDTGELFF. In DNA, the CDR3 is TGTGCCAGCATGAAATATTGGGGGCCTACCATGGGGGACACCGGGGAGCTGTTTTTT.

The rearrangement uses TRBV12-3 or TRBV12-4 and TRBJ2-2, with 7 bases lining up with TRBD1. The V gene end was trimmed by 10 bases and the J gene end by 2 bases; junction bases not matched to a gene: 7. CDR3 length equals 14 residues. CDR3 bases: TGTGCCACCCGCACAGGGGAAAACACCGGGGAGCTGTTTTTT. As protein: CATRTGENTGELFF.

This clonotype was seen repeatedly, ten times or more. The J gene is TRBJ1-5, the V gene TRBV10-3, with TRBD1 as a possible D gene (5 bases). Germline loops: CDR1 ENHRY, CDR2 SYGVKD. The CDR3 is 17 residues long. The V and J ends lost 0 bases and 6 bases respectively, with 18 bases between them. In nucleotides, the CDR3 is TGTGCCATCAGTGAGTCGTTGGCGGGAATTGGGGCTCAGCCCCAGCATTTT. This translates into CAISESLAGIGAQPQHF.

The chain joins TRBV6-2 or TRBV6-3 to TRBJ2-2, with D maybe TRBD2 (6 bases). V was pared by 6 bases and J by 1 base, with 15 bases between. This CDR3 has 16 residues. Germline V lookup: CDR1 MNHEY, CDR2 SVGEGT. CDR3 residues: CASSPTGTLNTGELFF. The CDR3 region has the DNA TGTGCCAGCAGCCCGACCGGGACTTTGAACACCGGGGAGCTGTTTTTT.

This clonotype was counted only a few times. In DNA, the CDR3 is TGTGCCAGCAGCGTAGGAGGGGGGTCTGGGGCCAACGTCCTGACTTTC. This encodes CASSVGGGSGANVLTF. The rearrangement links TRBV9 to TRBJ2-6, with D perhaps assigned TRBD1 or TRBD2 (6 bases each). V lost 0 bases to trimming and J lost 1 base, with 8 bases between them. In germline, CDR1 is SGDLS, CDR2 YYNGEE. The CDR3 sequence is 16 residues long.

This clonotype was seen ten or more times. The chain links TRBV5-1 to TRBJ2-7; TRBD2 might be the D (6 bases). Trimming stripped 2 bases from V and 3 bases from J, with 9 bases between. This CDR3 comprises 13 residues. CDR1 is SGHRS and CDR2 is YFSETQ in the germline V gene. The CDR3 bases are TGCGCCAGCAGCTTAGTGGGGGGCTACGAGCAGTACTTC. It encodes CASSLVGGYEQYF.

This clonotype appeared a few times. This sequence joins TRBV20-1 and TRBJ2-2; no definite D call. This CDR3 has 12 residues. Trimming removed 0 bases at V and 7 bases at J, with 6 bases between. The germline V gene has CDR1 DFQATT and CDR2 SNEGSKA (reference sequence). The CDR3 loop reads CSARDRDGELFF. As DNA, the CDR3 is TGCAGTGCTAGAGATAGGGACGGGGAGCTGTTTTTT.

This clonotype was seen repeatedly, ten times or more. The chain links TRBV12-3 or TRBV12-4 to TRBJ2-7; no reliable D call. V was pared by 6 bases and J by 0 bases, with 15 bases between. This CDR3 comprises 15 residues. The CDR3 is CASSPTQTDSYEQYF. CDR3 nucleotide sequence: TGTGCCAGCAGCCCGACTCAGACGGACTCCTACGAGCAGTACTTC.

V usage is TRBV6-5 and J usage is TRBJ2-7, with D perhaps being TRBD1 or TRBD2 (5 bases each). The CDR3 loop spans 16 amino acids. Germline V gene data show CDR1 as MNHEY and CDR2 as SVGAGI. V lost 2 bases to trimming and J lost 2 bases, with 16 bases between them. The chain's CDR3 is CASSYDQERGPYEQYF. CDR3 nucleotides: TGTGCCAGCAGTTACGACCAGGAAAGGGGACCCTACGAGCAGTACTTC.